Below, one T cell receptor (beta chain) is given with its context. Clones were sequenced by immunoSEQ multiplex PCR, and TCRdb holds only the in-frame ones, with some missing. The profile covers about 20,000 clones, with around four fifths appearing a single time and approximately 14% taken by the ten largest. The entry originates in a study of somatic mutations in cytotoxic T cells in rheumatoid arthritis. On the study more broadly: Patient blood (roughly 30 ml EDTA) was drawn right after diagnosis, before any treatment. Some V beta antibody-stained T-cell populations were flow-sorted at nearly 100% purity, including V beta1+ cells sequenced for TCRB.

This CDR3 is built from 19 residues. Germline CDR1 is GTSNPN and CDR2 is SVGIG (reference sequence). V lost 8 bases, J lost 1 base, and 24 bases stayed unmatched. CD4+ cells and CD8+ cells were each obtained through positive magnetic bead selection, and their purity was assessed by flow cytometry. The rearrangement joins TRBV30 to TRBJ2-3; 7 positions agree with TRBD2. The TCR was taken from an adult with rheumatoid arthritis. Sequences were obtained from CD8+ T cells sorted from blood. The CDR3 loop is CARDYLVRLVGRGTDTQYF. CDR3 DNA: TGTGCCCGGGACTACCTCGTGCGGTTGGTGGGAAGGGGCACAGATACGCAGTATTTT.